These 24 T cell receptor beta chains originate from one sample sequenced in a study of identical twins. TCRdb analysed the 5' RACE reads with MiXCR anew, one entry per CDR3 protein. The repertoire holds 500,000 to 650,000 distinct CDR3 sequences, with under 8.5% as singletons. The same specimen was also included in a second study, on yellow fever vaccine responses in identical twins.

Input material: PBMCs. The receptors come from a young woman in good health.

The chain joins TRBV28 to TRBJ1-4; D not resolved. Trimming took off 6 bases at V and 7 bases at J, with 6 bases between the two ends. This CDR3 comprises 11 residues. The germline gives CDR1 MDHEN, CDR2 SYDVKM. The CDR3 coding sequence is TGTGCCAGCAGAGGTGGTGAAAAACTGTTTTTT. It encodes CASRGGEKLFF.

This clonotype was observed a few times. CDR3 sequence (DNA): TGCGCCAGCAGCTTGGTCCCCGTCGGGGAGACCCAGTACTTC. As protein: CASSLVPVGETQYF. The chain joins TRBV5-1 to TRBJ2-5; D remains unclear. Deletions cut 0 bases from V and 5 bases from J, with 11 bases between. CDR3 length: 14 residues. CDR1 and CDR2 from the germline V gene are SGHRS and YFSETQ.

The sample holds a few counts of this clonotype. The CDR3 nucleotides are TGTGCCAGCAGCTTAGAAGGTATTCGGAGTAGCGGGGGTAACTACGAGCAGTACGTC. It is translated as CASSLEGIRSSGGNYEQYV. The chain recombines TRBV11-2 with TRBJ2-7, with 9 bases that match TRBD2. The CDR3 totals 19 residues. After removal of 0 bases from V and 3 bases from J, the junction contained 15 bases not matched to a gene. CDR1 is SGHAT, CDR2 FQNNGV, per germline.

This clonotype occurred many times. The CDR3 here is CSARVSTAVVFTQETQYF. The CDR3 nucleotides read TGCAGTGCTAGAGTTTCAACAGCGGTTGTTTTCACCCAAGAGACCCAGTACTTC. The chain is built from TRBV20-1 and TRBJ2-5, with D possibly matching TRBD2 (5 bases). The germline V gene has CDR1 DFQATT and CDR2 SNEGSKA (reference sequence). V lost 1 base and J 1 base, leaving 22 bases between the germline ends. The CDR3 runs 18 residues.

This clonotype was picked up many times. CDR3 amino acids: CASRGRGDEQYF. The CDR3 region has the DNA TGCGCCAGCCGCGGGAGGGGCGACGAGCAGTACTTC. The chain carries TRBV5-1 and TRBJ2-7, with TRBD2 matching over 9 bases. J lost 5 bases, V lost 7 bases, and 4 bases had no gene match. The germline V gene has CDR1 SGHRS and CDR2 YFSETQ. The length of the CDR3 is 12 residues.

The gene calls are TRBV25-1 and TRBJ1-6; the match to TRBD1 covers 9 bases. From germline, CDR1 is MGHDK and CDR2 SYGVNS. The CDR3 is 15 residues long. The V gene end was trimmed by 1 base and the J gene end by 10 bases; junction bases not matched to a gene: 5. The CDR3 reads CASSESTGGRSPLHF. The CDR3 DNA reads TGTGCCAGCAGTGAATCGACAGGGGGACGGTCACCCCTCCACTTT.

This clonotype was counted between two and nine times. The rearrangement joins TRBV4-1 to TRBJ2-5, with a possible D match to TRBD2 (6 bases). Germline CDR1 reads MGHRA; CDR2 reads YSYEKL. There are 17 residues in the CDR3. The V end was cut by 0 bases, the J end by 2 bases, with 16 bases between. The DNA for the CDR3 is TGCGCCAGCAGCCAAGAGGGACTGGGGGGACTTCAAGAGACCCAGTACTTC. Encoded protein: CASSQEGLGGLQETQYF.

This clonotype was observed a handful of times. An end of the junction differs from the germline gene, which may be a read error. The genes are TRBV2 and TRBJ2-7; tentative D call: TRBD1 (6 bases). Germline V gives CDR1 SNHLY, CDR2 FYNNEI. The CDR3 spans 11 residues. The CDR3 coding sequence is TGTGCCAGCAGTGAGGGTAGGGGGTCGTCCTTC. The encoded protein is CASSEGRGSSF.

This clonotype was seen only a few times. J is TRBJ1-6 and V is TRBV12-3 or TRBV12-4, with TRBD1 identical over 7 bases. With V trimmed by 4 bases and J by 7 bases, 10 bases remained unmatched. This CDR3 comprises 16 residues. The CDR3 region is CASSSYDRAWNSPLHF. DNA for the CDR3: TGTGCCAGCAGTTCTTATGACAGGGCTTGGAATTCACCCCTCCACTTT.

The chain recombines TRBV10-3 with TRBJ2-3, with unresolved D. V was shortened by 7 bases and J by 1 base, with 9 bases between the two germline ends. Germline loops: CDR1 ENHRY, CDR2 SYGVKD. This CDR3 comprises 13 residues. The CDR3 reads CAIIQPGTDTQYF. The CDR3 coding sequence is TGTGCCATCATTCAGCCGGGCACAGATACGCAGTATTTT.

This clonotype has ten or more counts. V usage is TRBV5-1 and J usage is TRBJ2-2, with D maybe TRBD1 (6 bases). The germline V and J ends were trimmed by 0 bases and 5 bases, with 17 bases remaining between them. CDR1 and CDR2 (germline): SGHRS, YFSETQ. The CDR3 extends over 17 amino acids. As DNA, the CDR3 is TGCGCCAGCAGCTTGGGGCCTGGGACAAGGTTGACCGGGGAGCTGTTTTTT. Translating it yields CASSLGPGTRLTGELFF.

The rearrangement links TRBV11-2 to TRBJ2-5, with 7 bases aligning to TRBD1. This CDR3 is built from 15 residues. CDR1 SGHAT and CDR2 FQNNGV come from the germline V gene. Unmatched junction bases numbered 7, after V lost 1 base and J lost 5 bases. The CDR3 sequence is CASSLGDRAWETQYF. The CDR3 DNA sequence: TGTGCCAGCAGCTTAGGCGACAGGGCCTGGGAGACCCAGTACTTC.

In this sample, this clonotype turned up a few times. V and J are TRBV7-9 and TRBJ1-5; TRBD1 matches at 7 bases. The V segment lost 5 bases and the J segment 4 bases; nucleotides outside the gene matches: 5. This CDR3 is built from 14 residues. Germline V gene sequence: CDR1 SEHNR, CDR2 FQNEAQ (reference sequence). The DNA of the CDR3 is TGTGCCAGCAGCCACTGGGACAGAAATCAGCCCCAGCATTTT. This translates into CASSHWDRNQPQHF.

This clonotype was seen repeatedly, ten times or more. The chain is built from TRBV11-3 and TRBJ2-1; D is perhaps TRBD1 (5 bases). CDR3 length: 14 amino acids. Germline assignment: CDR1 SGHNT and CDR2 YENEEA. V was shortened by 1 base and J by 6 bases, with 10 bases between the two germline ends. The chain's CDR3 is CASSLGWGSNEQFF. The CDR3 region has the DNA TGTGCCAGCAGCTTAGGATGGGGCTCCAATGAGCAGTTCTTC. Looking up the rest from reference TRBV11-3 and TRBJ2-1 gives the full variable domain: EAGVVQSPRYKIIEKKQPVAFWCNPISGHNTLYWYLQNLGQGPELLIRYENEEAVDDSQLPKDRFSAERLKGVDSTLKIQPAELGDSAVYLCASSLGWGSNEQFFGPGTRLTVL.

This clonotype was picked up a small number of times. The chain employs TRBV6-1 and TRBJ2-7, with D tentatively TRBD1 (6 bases). The V gene's germline CDR1 is MNHNS and CDR2 SASEGT. Trimming removed 5 bases at V and 1 base at J, with 18 bases between. CDR3 length: 16 amino acids. The CDR3 nucleotides are TGTGCCAGCAGTCGAACTTTGACAGGTGGTTCCTACGAGCAGTACTTC. Protein product: CASSRTLTGGSYEQYF.

In this sample, this clonotype turned up a few times. The V and J genes are TRBV27 and TRBJ2-1; 11 positions match TRBD2. The CDR3 is made up of 14 amino acids. In germline, CDR1 is MNHEY, CDR2 SMNVEV (reference sequence). V shed 5 bases and J 8 bases; nucleotides not matched to a gene: 5. In DNA form, the CDR3 reads TGTGCCAGCAGTGGTAGCGGGAGGGCCGATGAGCAGTTCTTC. Translated, it gives CASSGSGRADEQFF.

This clonotype was seen a handful of times. The chain joins TRBV7-2 to TRBJ2-1; D ambiguous. Germline V gene data show CDR1 as SGHTA and CDR2 as FQGNSA. V was pared by 0 bases and J by 0 bases, with 9 bases between. The CDR3 is made up of 16 amino acids. The CDR3 bases are TGTGCCAGCAGCTTAGCGGGCGGTGACTCCTACAATGAGCAGTTCTTC. It yields the protein CASSLAGGDSYNEQFF.

This clonotype was counted between two and nine times. The chain is built from TRBV20-1 and TRBJ2-7; D perhaps matches TRBD2 (7 bases). Looked up from germline, CDR1 is DFQATT and CDR2 is SNEGSKA (reference sequence). This CDR3 contains 14 residues. The V end was cut by 6 bases, the J end by 6 bases, with 21 bases between. The CDR3 sequence: CSADEGGGRREQYF. The CDR3 DNA reads as TGCAGTGCCGACGAGGGGGGAGGGCGGCGCGAGCAGTACTTC.

This clonotype has a count of ten or more. This chain connects TRBV12-3 or TRBV12-4 to TRBJ1-2, with TRBD1 matching over 7 bases. V was clipped by 6 bases and J by 3 bases; unmatched bases: 4. This CDR3 region has 13 residues. CDR3 in amino acids: CASRRQGDYGYTF. CDR3 DNA sequence: TGTGCCAGCAGAAGACAGGGCGACTATGGCTACACCTTC.

This rearrangement joins TRBV7-3 to TRBJ2-6; D gene ambiguous. Between the trimmed V and J ends, which lost 5 bases and 2 bases, there was a span of 10 bases. This CDR3 has 15 residues. Germline CDR1 SGHTA, CDR2 FQGTGA. CDR3 sequence (DNA): TGTGCCAGCAGCCAAGTTGGTGCTGGGGCCAACGTCCTGACTTTC. It encodes CASSQVGAGANVLTF.

J is TRBJ2-6 and V is TRBV12-3 or TRBV12-4, with D perhaps TRBD1 or TRBD2 (6 bases each). V shed 5 bases and J shed 2 bases, with 16 bases lying between them. The CDR3 is made up of 17 amino acids. The CDR3 region has the DNA TGTGCCAGCAGTAGGGGGGCACGTAGGCCTGGGGCCAACGTCCTGACTTTC. It translates to CASSRGARRPGANVLTF.

This clonotype appeared many times. The CDR3 is CASSLWANTEAFF. The CDR3, as DNA: TGTGCCAGCAGTTTATGGGCAAACACTGAAGCTTTCTTT. V usage is TRBV27 and J usage is TRBJ1-1; D unresolved. CDR3 length: 13 residues. From germline, CDR1 is MNHEY and CDR2 SMNVEV (reference sequence). The V end was cut by 1 base, the J end by 2 bases, with 5 bases between.

Ten or more counts support this clonotype. The chain links TRBV28 to TRBJ1-6, with TRBD1 matching 7 bases. CDR3 size: 15 residues. Unmatched junction bases numbered 9, after V lost 6 bases and J lost 7 bases. From germline, CDR1 is MDHEN and CDR2 SYDVKM. The CDR3 region has the DNA TGTGCCAGCAGCAACAGGGGTTCCTGGAATTCACCCCTCCACTTT. Translating it yields CASSNRGSWNSPLHF.

This clonotype appeared many times. J is TRBJ1-2 and V is TRBV7-2, with D maybe TRBD1 (5 bases). Trimming removed 5 bases at V and 8 bases at J, with 15 bases between. The CDR3 sequence is 13 residues long. Germline loops: CDR1 SGHTA, CDR2 FQGNSA. The CDR3 bases are TGTGCCAGCAGCCCCATGAGTGGGGGAGGCTACACCTTC. Translating gives CASSPMSGGGYTF.